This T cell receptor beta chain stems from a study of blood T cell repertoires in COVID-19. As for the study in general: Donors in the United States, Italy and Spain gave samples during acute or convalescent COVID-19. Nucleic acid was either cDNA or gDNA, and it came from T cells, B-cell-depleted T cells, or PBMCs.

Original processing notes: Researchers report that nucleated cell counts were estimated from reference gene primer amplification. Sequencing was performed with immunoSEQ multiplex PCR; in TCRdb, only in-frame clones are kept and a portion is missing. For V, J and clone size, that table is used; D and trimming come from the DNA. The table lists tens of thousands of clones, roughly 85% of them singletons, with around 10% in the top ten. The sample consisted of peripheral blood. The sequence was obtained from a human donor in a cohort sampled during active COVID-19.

The DNA for the CDR3 is TGTGCCAGCAGCCATATTTCAGGGGGCTCTGGGGCCAACGTCCTGACTTTC. It specifies CASSHISGGSGANVLTF. The V call is TRBV14, the J call TRBJ2-6, with TRBD1 matching 7 bases. CDR3 length: 17 amino acids. The V and J ends lost 3 bases and 0 bases, in that order; junction bases with no gene match: 5. Germline V gene lookup returns CDR1 SGHDN and CDR2 FVKESK.